Included here is one TCR beta chain sequence, with context. PCR primers comprised 60 Vbeta and 13 Jbeta primers. Some clones are missing from TCRdb's copy, which holds only in-frame ones; the method was immunoSEQ multiplex PCR. The table lists 99,000 or so clones, more than 60% of them singletons. This sample was included in a study of cytomegalovirus exposure and HLA in healthy donors. This CDR3 has 11 amino acids. Germline values: CDR1 MDHEN, CDR2 SYDVKM. The V end was cut by 9 bases, the J end by 1 base, with 7 bases between. The chain is built from TRBV28 and TRBJ2-7; D might be TRBD2 (5 bases). The TCR comes from a man aged 30 to 39 in good health and CMV-seronegative. Sequenced input: PBMCs. The DNA of the CDR3 is TGTGCCAGTAGGACTTCCTACGAGCAGTACTTC. This translates into CASRTSYEQYF.